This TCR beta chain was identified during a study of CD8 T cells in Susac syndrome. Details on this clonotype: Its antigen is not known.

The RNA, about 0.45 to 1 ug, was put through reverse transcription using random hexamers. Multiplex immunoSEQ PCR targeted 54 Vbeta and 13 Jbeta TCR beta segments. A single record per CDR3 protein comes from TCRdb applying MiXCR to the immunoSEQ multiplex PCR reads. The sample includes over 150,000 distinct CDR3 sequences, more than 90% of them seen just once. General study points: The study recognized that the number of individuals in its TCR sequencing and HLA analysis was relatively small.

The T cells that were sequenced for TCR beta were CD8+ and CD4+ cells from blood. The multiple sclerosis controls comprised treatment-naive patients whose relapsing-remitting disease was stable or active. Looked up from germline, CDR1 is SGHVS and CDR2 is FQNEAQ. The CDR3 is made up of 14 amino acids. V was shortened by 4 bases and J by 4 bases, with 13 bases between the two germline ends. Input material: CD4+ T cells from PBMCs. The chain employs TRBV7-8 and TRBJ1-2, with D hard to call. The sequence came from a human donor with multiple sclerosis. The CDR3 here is CASSSGGPAYGYTF. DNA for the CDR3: TGTGCCAGCAGCTCAGGAGGGCCCGCCTATGGCTACACCTTC.